Listed below are T cell receptor beta chains from one sample, sequenced in a study of read filtering for tumor transcriptome and immune sequencing. TCRdb reanalysed the reads using MiXCR and keeps one entry per CDR3 protein. The table records fewer than 150,000 distinct CDR3 sequences, over 10% of them present only once. The sequenced sample consisted of a population of CD138-negative cells sorted from bone marrow. Receptor source: a donor aged 40 or over with multiple myeloma. Both conserved end residues are part of each CDR3. A D gene is named only where the DNA matches it firmly. Part of the rows lack a size; the others show once, few, many or a class for expanded clones.

V	D	size	J	DNA	CDR3
TRBV5-1	.	many	TRBJ2-5	TGCGCCAGCAGCTTGCTTAAAGAGACCCAGTACTTC	CASSLLKETQYF
TRBV7-6	.	many	TRBJ2-3	TGTGCCACGACTCTCCAGGGGTTCCGAACAGATACGCAGTATTTT	CATTLQGFRTDTQYF
TRBV12-3/TRBV12-4	TRBD2	many	TRBJ2-1	TGTGCCAGCAGTCTGACTAGCGGGGGGTCCTACAATGAGCAGTTCTTC	CASSLTSGGSYNEQFF
TRBV6-1	.	few	TRBJ1-5	TGTGCCAGCAGTGAGGAGGGGAGGAGGAATCAGCCCCAGCATTTT	CASSEEGRRNQPQHF
TRBV20-1	.	many	TRBJ2-7	TGCAGTGCTAGTGGGGGAGGCACGAGCACCTACGAGCAGTACTTC	CSASGGGTSTYEQYF
TRBV7-2	TRBD1	many	TRBJ2-2	TGTGCCAGCAGCTTTAATAGGGACAGCGGGGAGCTGTTTTTT	CASSFNRDSGELFF
TRBV5-1	.	few	TRBJ1-6	TGCGCCAGCGCCCTCCAGGATTCACCCCTCCACTTT	CASALQDSPLHF
TRBV7-8	.	many	TRBJ2-2	TGTGCCAGCAGCTCACCCGGCTCCGGGGAGCTGTTTTTT	CASSSPGSGELFF
TRBV7-3	.	many	TRBJ2-1	TGTGCCAGCAGCTTAGAAGGCCGGAATGACAATGAGCAGTTCTTC	CASSLEGRNDNEQFF
TRBV19	.	many	TRBJ1-5	TGTGCCAGTAGTTTCCAAAGCAATCAGCCCCAGCATTTT	CASSFQSNQPQHF
TRBV5-1	.	.	TRBJ2-3	TGCGCCAGCACCCGGGACACCCCCACAGATACGCAGTATTTT	CASTRDTPTDTQYF
TRBV12-3/TRBV12-4	TRBD1	many	TRBJ2-1	TGTGCCAGCAGTGGACAGGGCTACAATGAGCAGTTCTTC	CASSGQGYNEQFF
TRBV29-1	.	few	TRBJ2-3	TGCAGCGTTGGGGCTAATACGCAGTATTTT	CSVGANTQYF
TRBV7-2	.	many	TRBJ1-1	TGTGCCAGCAGCCCCCCTGAAGCTTTCTTT	CASSPPEAFF
TRBV14	.	.	TRBJ1-1	TGTGCCAGCAGCCAAGTAGGGGGGGAGGCGAACACTGAAGCTTTCTTT	CASSQVGGEANTEAFF
TRBV12-3/TRBV12-4	.	many	TRBJ2-7	TGTGCCAGCAGTTTAGTGGTCACCCACCAGTACTTC	CASSLVVTHQYF
TRBV19	TRBD2	.	TRBJ2-5	TGTGCCAGTAGTAACCGACTAGCGGGTATTGAGACCCAGTACTTC	CASSNRLAGIETQYF
TRBV30	TRBD1	many	TRBJ1-2	TGTGCCTTTCCAGGGGGCGCAGGCTACACCTTC	CAFPGGAGYTF
TRBV7-2	.	many	TRBJ2-5	TGTGCCAGCAGCCGAGGGACAAGGGAGACCCAGTACTTC	CASSRGTRETQYF
TRBV10-3	TRBD2	many	TRBJ2-7	TGTGCCATCAGTTGGGGCGGGAGTGCCTACGAGCAGTACTTC	CAISWGGSAYEQYF
TRBV2	.	many	TRBJ2-3	TGTGCCAGCAGCCCCGAGACTGGGGATACGCAGTATTTT	CASSPETGDTQYF
TRBV3-1	.	few	TRBJ2-7	TGTGCCAGCAGCCCAAGCAGCGGCCCCTACGAGCAGTACTTC	CASSPSSGPYEQYF
TRBV11-3	.	.	TRBJ2-3	TGTGCCAGCAGCTTAGGCGCGGGGACAGATACGCAGTATTTT	CASSLGAGTDTQYF
TRBV20-1	.	many	TRBJ2-1	TGCAGTGCTAGAGGGCGGACTTCCTACAATGAGCAGTTCTTC	CSARGRTSYNEQFF
TRBV7-2	TRBD1	many	TRBJ2-1	TGTGCCAGCAGCTTAGGGGGACAGGGATACAATGAGCAGTTCTTC	CASSLGGQGYNEQFF
TRBV7-9	.	.	TRBJ1-1	TGTGCCAGCGGCACAGGACATTCGAACACTGAAGCTTTCTTT	CASGTGHSNTEAFF
TRBV2	.	many	TRBJ2-2	TGTGCCAGCCAGGGCAGGCTTGACACCGGGGAGCTGTTTTTT	CASQGRLDTGELFF
TRBV20-1	.	many	TRBJ2-1	TGCAGTGCTAGATCTTCAGGGGGCGGACTAGTCAATGAGCAGTTCTTC	CSARSSGGGLVNEQFF
TRBV5-1	.	many	TRBJ2-1	TGCGCCAGCAGCGAGGGGACTTTTGGAGATGAGCAGTTCTTC	CASSEGTFGDEQFF
TRBV7-2	TRBD1	.	TRBJ2-3	TGTGCCAGCAGCTTAGGGACAGGGGGCGCGGCAGATACGCAGTATTTT	CASSLGTGGAADTQYF
TRBV29-1	.	many	TRBJ1-4	TGCAGCGTTGCACCGACAGCAACTAATGAAAAACTGTTTTTT	CSVAPTATNEKLFF
TRBV4-1	TRBD1	many	TRBJ1-1	TGCGCCAGCAGCCGCCTCGGACAGGGCCCGCCTTCTGAAGCTTTCTTT	CASSRLGQGPPSEAFF
TRBV29-1	TRBD1	few	TRBJ1-1	TGCAGCGTCGAGGGACAGGGTACTGAAGCTTTCTTT	CSVEGQGTEAFF
TRBV27	TRBD1	many	TRBJ2-7	TGTGCCAGCAGTTTAGAGGGTTTGGGGACAGCGACTTACGAGCAGTACTTC	CASSLEGLGTATYEQYF
TRBV29-1	.	many	TRBJ1-1	TGCAGCGGGGCGGTGACGGTGAACACTGAAGCTTTCTTT	CSGAVTVNTEAFF
TRBV5-1	.	many	TRBJ1-1	TGCGCCAGCAGCTTGAGGGGGGAGGCCACTGAAGCTTTCTTT	CASSLRGEATEAFF
TRBV20-1	TRBD2	many	TRBJ2-7	TGCAGTGCTATCCCTGTGGCGGGAGGAATCTACGAGCAGTACTTC	CSAIPVAGGIYEQYF
TRBV7-9	TRBD1	many	TRBJ1-5	TGTGCCAGCAGCTTAACCGGGACAGACTATCAGCCCCAGCATTTT	CASSLTGTDYQPQHF
TRBV5-1	TRBD1	.	TRBJ1-4	TGCGCCAGCAGCCCAACGGGACAGGCTAATGAAAAACGGTTTTTT	CASSPTGQANEKRFF
TRBV5-1	TRBD2	many	TRBJ2-2	TGCGCCAGCAGCTTGGAGGTTAGCGGGTCCGGGGAGCTGTTTTTT	CASSLEVSGSGELFF
TRBV20-1	TRBD1	many	TRBJ2-3	TGCAGTGCTAGAGTAGGACAGGGGGCAGATACGCAGTATTTT	CSARVGQGADTQYF
TRBV29-1	.	many	TRBJ2-7	TGCAGCGTTGGGGGTACCGGGCAAGCTTACGAGCAGTACTTC	CSVGGTGQAYEQYF
TRBV11-2	TRBD2	many	TRBJ2-7	TGTGCCAGCAGCTCAGGGCCGGGACTAGCCTACGAGCAGTACTTC	CASSSGPGLAYEQYF
TRBV12-3/TRBV12-4	.	many	TRBJ2-1	TGTGCCAGCAGTTTAGCGGTAGGCGGAGTCTACAATGAGCAGTTCTTC	CASSLAVGGVYNEQFF
TRBV12-3/TRBV12-4	.	.	TRBJ2-2	TGTGCCAGCAGTTTAGACTACGGCGGCCCCGGGGAGCTGTTTTTT	CASSLDYGGPGELFF
TRBV19	.	few	TRBJ2-1	TGTGCCAGTACCCGGAGGGATTACAATGAGCAGTTCTTC	CASTRRDYNEQFF